This TCR beta chain was observed in a study of cytomegalovirus exposure and HLA in healthy donors. Study as a whole: In an early release, HLA-typed donors contributed approximately 80 million unique TCR sequences.

Both 60 Vbeta primers and 13 Jbeta primers went into the PCR. Measured with immunoSEQ multiplex PCR; TCRdb has only the in-frame clones, and not every one. The repertoire holds 90,000 to 110,000 clones, with roughly three quarters as singletons. Healthy people donating bone marrow made up the donors. This CDR3 is built from 14 residues. The germline CDR1 and CDR2 sequences are SEHNR and FQNEAQ (reference sequence). The V end lost 1 base, the J end lost 1 base, and 7 bases lay between the germline ends. Concerning this clone itself: Antigen unknown.

The study, taken as a whole, reports: Later analysis showed most CMV-associated TCR beta chains appearing HLA-restricted.

V is TRBV7-9 and J is TRBJ1-2; D perhaps matches TRBD1 (5 bases). The TCR was taken from a man in his forties in good health and CMV-seronegative. The specimen sequenced was PBMCs. CDR3 coding DNA: TGTGCCAGCAGCTTAGGTCAGGGTAACTATGGCTACACCTTC. It encodes CASSLGQGNYGYTF.